This is a list of T cell receptor beta chains from one sample in a study of cytomegalovirus exposure and HLA in healthy donors. This table comes from immunoSEQ multiplex PCR, and its TCRdb copy is limited to in-frame clones, with some not included. The sample has 250,000 or so clones; nearly 95% are singletons. Sequenced material: PBMCs. All receptors derive from a girl aged 2 to 9 in good health and CMV-seronegative. Both conserved end residues are part of each CDR3. The D gene is left open where the match is weak. Clone size, where shown, is once, few, many, or a class for clones that have expanded.

CDR3 length: 13; J gene: TRBJ1-1; clone size: once; D gene: -; V gene: TRBV6-1; CDR3 protein: CASSVEDVTEAFF; CDR3 DNA: TGTGCCAGCAGTGTGGAGGATGTCACTGAAGCTTTCTTT
CDR3 length: 13; J gene: TRBJ2-1; clone size: -; D gene: -; V gene: TRBV27; CDR3 protein: CASSLGEYNEQFF; CDR3 DNA: TGTGCCAGCAGTTTGGGAGAGTACAATGAGCAGTTCTTC
CDR3 length: 17; J gene: TRBJ2-5; clone size: once; D gene: -; V gene: TRBV5-1; CDR3 protein: CASSLLGQPGGQEIQYF; CDR3 DNA: TGCGCCAGCAGCTTGCTGGGACAACCTGGCGGTCAAGAGATCCAGTACTTC
CDR3 length: 16; J gene: TRBJ1-1; clone size: -; D gene: -; V gene: TRBV6-4; CDR3 protein: CASSDSHRTMNTEAFF; CDR3 DNA: TGTGCCAGCAGTGACTCACACAGGACCATGAACACTGAAGCTTTCTTT
CDR3 length: 16; J gene: TRBJ1-1; clone size: -; D gene: -; V gene: TRBV5-5; CDR3 protein: CASSLSEDTLRTEAFF; CDR3 DNA: TGTGCCAGCAGCTTAAGCGAGGACACTTTGCGGACTGAAGCTTTCTTT
CDR3 length: 17; J gene: TRBJ1-1; clone size: -; D gene: TRBD1; V gene: TRBV10-2; CDR3 protein: CASSTVPGQGTNTEAFF; CDR3 DNA: TGCGCCAGCAGCACCGTCCCGGGACAGGGCACGAACACTGAAGCTTTCTTT
CDR3 length: 14; J gene: TRBJ2-2; clone size: -; D gene: -; V gene: TRBV27; CDR3 protein: CASREGVGAGELFF; CDR3 DNA: TGTGCCAGCAGAGAGGGGGTAGGGGCCGGGGAGCTGTTTTTT
CDR3 length: 16; J gene: TRBJ2-2; clone size: -; D gene: TRBD2; V gene: TRBV7-8; CDR3 protein: CASSFGGGAYTGELFF; CDR3 DNA: TGTGCCAGCAGCTTCGGCGGGGGGGCCTACACCGGGGAGCTGTTTTTT
CDR3 length: 14; J gene: TRBJ2-7; clone size: -; D gene: -; V gene: TRBV27; CDR3 protein: CASSLSRQSYEQYF; CDR3 DNA: TGTGCCAGCAGTTTATCCAGACAGAGCTACGAGCAGTACTTC
CDR3 length: 13; J gene: TRBJ2-7; clone size: -; D gene: -; V gene: TRBV5-1; CDR3 protein: CASSPGLNYEQYF; CDR3 DNA: TGCGCCAGCAGCCCTGGACTGAATTACGAGCAGTACTTC
CDR3 length: 14; J gene: TRBJ1-1; clone size: once; D gene: -; V gene: TRBV21-1; CDR3 protein: CASRVVRQDTEAFF; CDR3 DNA: TGTGCCAGCAGAGTCGTCAGGCAAGACACTGAAGCTTTCTTT
CDR3 length: 15; J gene: TRBJ2-7; clone size: -; D gene: -; V gene: TRBV27; CDR3 protein: CASSLTAGLSGEQYF; CDR3 DNA: TGTGCCAGCAGTTTAACGGCAGGCCTTTCTGGCGAGCAGTACTTC
CDR3 length: 16; J gene: TRBJ1-1; clone size: -; D gene: -; V gene: TRBV29-1; CDR3 protein: CSVEDRGRAGNTEAFF; CDR3 DNA: TGCAGCGTTGAAGATCGGGGTCGGGCAGGTAACACTGAAGCTTTCTTT
CDR3 length: 15; J gene: TRBJ1-3; clone size: -; D gene: -; V gene: TRBV6-5; CDR3 protein: CASSRQRNSGNTIYF; CDR3 DNA: TGTGCCAGCAGCCGACAGCGTAACTCTGGAAACACCATATATTTT
CDR3 length: 15; J gene: TRBJ2-1; clone size: -; D gene: TRBD2; V gene: TRBV11-3; CDR3 protein: CASSPSGGPYNEQFF; CDR3 DNA: TGTGCCAGCAGCCCTAGCGGGGGACCCTACAATGAGCAGTTCTTC
CDR3 length: 15; J gene: TRBJ2-7; clone size: -; D gene: TRBD2; V gene: TRBV19; CDR3 protein: CASSTTSASSYEQYF; CDR3 DNA: TGTGCCAGTAGTACGACTAGCGCAAGCTCCTACGAGCAGTACTTC
CDR3 length: 14; J gene: TRBJ2-1; clone size: -; D gene: TRBD1; V gene: TRBV29-1; CDR3 protein: CSARTGGFYNEQFF; CDR3 DNA: TGCAGCGCACGGACAGGGGGGTTCTACAATGAGCAGTTCTTC
CDR3 length: 14; J gene: TRBJ2-4; clone size: -; D gene: -; V gene: TRBV19; CDR3 protein: CASSRSGIKNIQYF; CDR3 DNA: TGTGCCAGTAGTAGGTCGGGGATAAAAAACATTCAGTACTTC